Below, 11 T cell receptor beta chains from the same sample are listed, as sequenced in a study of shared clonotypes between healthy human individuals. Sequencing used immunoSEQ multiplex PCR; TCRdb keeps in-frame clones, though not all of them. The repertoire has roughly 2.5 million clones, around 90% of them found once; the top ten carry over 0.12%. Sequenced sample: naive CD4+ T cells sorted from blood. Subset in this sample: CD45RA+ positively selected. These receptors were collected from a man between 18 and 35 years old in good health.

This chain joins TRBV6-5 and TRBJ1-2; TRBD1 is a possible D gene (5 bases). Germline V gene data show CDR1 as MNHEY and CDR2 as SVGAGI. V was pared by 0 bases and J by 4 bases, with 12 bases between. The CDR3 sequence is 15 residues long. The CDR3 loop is CASSYSTQGPYGYTF. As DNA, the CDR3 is TGTGCCAGCAGTTACTCGACTCAGGGTCCCTATGGCTACACCTTC.

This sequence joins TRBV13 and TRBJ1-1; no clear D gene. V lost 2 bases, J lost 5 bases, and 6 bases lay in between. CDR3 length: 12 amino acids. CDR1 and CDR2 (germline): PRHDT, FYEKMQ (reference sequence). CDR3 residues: CASSLSRTEAFF. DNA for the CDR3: TGTGCCAGCAGCTTATCGCGGACTGAAGCTTTCTTT.

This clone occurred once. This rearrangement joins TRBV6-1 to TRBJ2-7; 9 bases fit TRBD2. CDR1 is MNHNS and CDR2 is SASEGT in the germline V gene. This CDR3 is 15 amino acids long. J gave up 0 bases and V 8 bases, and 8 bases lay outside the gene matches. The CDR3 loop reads CASRPPSGNSYEQYF. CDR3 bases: TGTGCCAGCCGACCACCTAGCGGGAACTCCTACGAGCAGTACTTC.

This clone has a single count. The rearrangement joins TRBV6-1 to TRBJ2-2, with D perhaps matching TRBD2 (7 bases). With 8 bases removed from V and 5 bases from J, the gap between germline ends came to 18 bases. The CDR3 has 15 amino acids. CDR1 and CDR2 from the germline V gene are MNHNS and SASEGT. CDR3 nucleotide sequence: TGTGCCAGCCTTAGGGGGGGCGCGGGGACCGGGGAGCTGTTTTTT. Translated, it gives CASLRGGAGTGELFF.

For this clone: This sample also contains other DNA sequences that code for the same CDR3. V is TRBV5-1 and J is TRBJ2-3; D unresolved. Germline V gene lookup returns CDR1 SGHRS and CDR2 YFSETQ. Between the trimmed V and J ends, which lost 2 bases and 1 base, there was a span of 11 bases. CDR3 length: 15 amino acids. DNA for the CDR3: TGCGCCAGCAGCTTAGGACCAGGTGGCACAGATACGCAGTATTTT. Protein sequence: CASSLGPGGTDTQYF.

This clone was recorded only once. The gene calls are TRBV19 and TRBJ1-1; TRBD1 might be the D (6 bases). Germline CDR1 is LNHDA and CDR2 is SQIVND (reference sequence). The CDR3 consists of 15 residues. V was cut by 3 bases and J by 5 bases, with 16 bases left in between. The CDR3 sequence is CASSIQAGAKTEAFF. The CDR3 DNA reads TGTGCCAGTAGTATCCAGGCAGGGGCAAAGACTGAAGCTTTCTTT.

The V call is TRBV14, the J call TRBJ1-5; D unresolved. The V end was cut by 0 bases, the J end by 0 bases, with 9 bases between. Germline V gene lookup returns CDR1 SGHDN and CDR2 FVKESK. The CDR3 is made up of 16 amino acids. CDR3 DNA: TGTGCCAGCAGCCAAGATCCGGAAAATAGCAATCAGCCCCAGCATTTT. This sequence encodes CASSQDPENSNQPQHF.

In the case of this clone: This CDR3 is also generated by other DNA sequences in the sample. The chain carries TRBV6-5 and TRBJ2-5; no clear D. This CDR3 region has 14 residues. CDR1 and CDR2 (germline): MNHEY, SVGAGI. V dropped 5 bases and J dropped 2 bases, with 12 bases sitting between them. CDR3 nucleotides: TGTGCCAGCAGTCCCGGACGGTTACAAGAGACCCAGTACTTC. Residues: CASSPGRLQETQYF.

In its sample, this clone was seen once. CDR3 nucleotide sequence: TGTGCCATCAGTGATTCGGCACTAGGCGGGGATGAGCAGTTCTTC. Residues: CAISDSALGGDEQFF. V is TRBV10-3 and J is TRBJ2-1; tentative D call: TRBD2 (6 bases). The germline gives CDR1 ENHRY, CDR2 SYGVKD. Trimming took 3 bases from V and 8 from J, leaving 17 bases between them. The CDR3 runs to 15 residues.

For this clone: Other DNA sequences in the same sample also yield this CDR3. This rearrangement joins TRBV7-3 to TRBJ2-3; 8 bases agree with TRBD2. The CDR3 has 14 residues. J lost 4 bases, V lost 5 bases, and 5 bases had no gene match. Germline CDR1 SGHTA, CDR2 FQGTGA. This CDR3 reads CASSTGLAPDTQYF. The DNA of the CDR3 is TGTGCCAGCAGCACCGGACTAGCTCCAGATACGCAGTATTTT.

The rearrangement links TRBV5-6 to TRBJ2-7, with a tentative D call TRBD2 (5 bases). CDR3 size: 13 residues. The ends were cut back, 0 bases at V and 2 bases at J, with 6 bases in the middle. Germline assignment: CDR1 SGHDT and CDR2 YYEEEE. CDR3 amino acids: CASSLDGAYEQYF. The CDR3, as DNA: TGTGCCAGCAGCTTGGACGGGGCCTACGAGCAGTACTTC. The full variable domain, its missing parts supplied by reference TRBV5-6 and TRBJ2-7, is DAGVTQSPTHLIKTRGQQVTLRCSPKSGHDTVSWYQQALGQGPQFIFQYYEEEERQRGNFPDRFSGHQFPNYSSELNVNALLLGDSALYLCASSLDGAYEQYFGPGTRLTVT.